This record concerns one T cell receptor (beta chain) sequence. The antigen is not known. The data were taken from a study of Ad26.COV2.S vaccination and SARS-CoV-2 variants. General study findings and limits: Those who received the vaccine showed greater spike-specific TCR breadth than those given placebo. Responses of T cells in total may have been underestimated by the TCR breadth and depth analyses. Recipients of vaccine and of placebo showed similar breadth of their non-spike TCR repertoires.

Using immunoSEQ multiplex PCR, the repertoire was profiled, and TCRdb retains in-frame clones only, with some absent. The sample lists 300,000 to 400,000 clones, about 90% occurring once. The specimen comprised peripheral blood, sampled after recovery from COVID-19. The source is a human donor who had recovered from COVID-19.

The CDR3 sequence: CASSPTSGQGGSSTEAFF. The CDR3 DNA follows: TGTGCCAGCAGCCCAACCTCGGGACAGGGCGGAAGCAGCACTGAAGCTTTCTTT. The V gene is TRBV14, the J gene TRBJ1-1; TRBD1 matches at 9 bases. J gave up 4 bases and V 4 bases, and 16 bases lay outside the gene matches. In germline, CDR1 is SGHDN, CDR2 FVKESK. The CDR3 loop spans 18 amino acids.